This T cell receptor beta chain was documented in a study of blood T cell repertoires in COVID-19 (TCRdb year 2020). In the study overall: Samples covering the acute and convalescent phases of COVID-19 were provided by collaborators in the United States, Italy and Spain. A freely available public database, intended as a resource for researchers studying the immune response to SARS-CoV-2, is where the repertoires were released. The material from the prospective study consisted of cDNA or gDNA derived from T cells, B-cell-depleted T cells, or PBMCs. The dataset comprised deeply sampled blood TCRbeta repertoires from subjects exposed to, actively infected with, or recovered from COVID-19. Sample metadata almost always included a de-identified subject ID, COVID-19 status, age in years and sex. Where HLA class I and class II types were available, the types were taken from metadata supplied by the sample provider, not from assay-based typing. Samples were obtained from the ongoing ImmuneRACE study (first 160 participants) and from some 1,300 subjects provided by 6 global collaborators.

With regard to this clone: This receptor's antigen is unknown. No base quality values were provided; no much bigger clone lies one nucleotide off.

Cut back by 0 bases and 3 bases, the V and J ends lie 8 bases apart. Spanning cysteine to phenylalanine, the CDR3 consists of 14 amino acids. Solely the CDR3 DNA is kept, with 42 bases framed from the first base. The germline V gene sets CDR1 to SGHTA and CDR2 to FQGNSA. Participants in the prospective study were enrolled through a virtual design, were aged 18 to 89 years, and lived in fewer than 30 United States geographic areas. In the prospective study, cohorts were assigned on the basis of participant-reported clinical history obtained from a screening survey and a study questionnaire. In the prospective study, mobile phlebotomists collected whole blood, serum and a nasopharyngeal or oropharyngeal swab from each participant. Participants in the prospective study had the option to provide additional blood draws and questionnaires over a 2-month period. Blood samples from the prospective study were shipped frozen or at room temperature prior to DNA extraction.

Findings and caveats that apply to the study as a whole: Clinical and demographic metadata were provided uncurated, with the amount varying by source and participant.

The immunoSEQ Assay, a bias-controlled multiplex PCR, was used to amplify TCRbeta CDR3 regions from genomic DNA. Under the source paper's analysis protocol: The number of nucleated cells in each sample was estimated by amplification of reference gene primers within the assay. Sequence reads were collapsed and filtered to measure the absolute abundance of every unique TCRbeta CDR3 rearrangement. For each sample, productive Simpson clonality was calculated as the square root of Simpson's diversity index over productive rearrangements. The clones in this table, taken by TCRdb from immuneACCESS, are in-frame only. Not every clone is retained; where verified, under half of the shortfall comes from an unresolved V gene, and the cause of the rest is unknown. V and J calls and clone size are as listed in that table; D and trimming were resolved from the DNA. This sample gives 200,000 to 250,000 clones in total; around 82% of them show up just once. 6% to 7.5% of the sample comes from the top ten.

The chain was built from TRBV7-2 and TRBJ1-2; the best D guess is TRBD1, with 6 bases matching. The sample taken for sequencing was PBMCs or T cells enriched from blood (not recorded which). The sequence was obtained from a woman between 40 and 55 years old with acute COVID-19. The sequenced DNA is TGTGCCAGCAGCTTAGCCAGGGGAGACTATGGCTACACCTTC. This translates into CASSLARGDYGYTF.